A selection of T cell receptor beta chains follows, all from one sample in a study of CD8 T cells in Susac syndrome. Each CDR3 protein gets one entry after TCRdb re-called the immunoSEQ multiplex PCR reads with MiXCR. The table includes 150,000 to 180,000 distinct CDR3 sequences, approximately 95% detected once. The specimen sequenced was CD4+ T cells from PBMCs. The source is a human donor with Susac syndrome. The CDR3 runs from the conserved cysteine through the conserved F or W. The D gene is left open where the match is weak. For some rows the clone size is stated as once, few or many, or as a class when expanded; others skip it.

d_call	clone_size	j_call	v_call	cdr3_aa	cdr3_nt
NA	once	TRBJ1-2	TRBV9	CASSVDHQGTYGYTF	TGTGCCAGCAGCGTAGATCACCAGGGGACCTATGGCTACACCTTC
NA	NA	TRBJ1-1	TRBV4-2	CASTQERVDTEAFF	TGTGCCAGCACCCAAGAGAGGGTGGACACTGAAGCTTTCTTT
NA	NA	TRBJ2-3	TRBV9	CASSVAPSQITDTQYF	TGTGCCAGCAGCGTAGCCCCAAGCCAGATAACAGATACGCAGTATTTT
TRBD2	NA	TRBJ2-2	TRBV7-2	CASSSQTLAGGVTGELFF	TGTGCCAGCAGCTCCCAAACCCTAGCGGGGGGGGTTACCGGGGAGCTGTTTTTT
TRBD1	NA	TRBJ1-1	TRBV20-1	CSAPGQADTEAFF	TGCAGTGCCCCCGGACAGGCTGACACTGAAGCTTTCTTT
NA	NA	TRBJ2-7	TRBV25-1	CASGRLGEQYF	TGTGCCAGCGGCCGCCTGGGCGAGCAGTACTTC
NA	NA	TRBJ1-1	TRBV29-1	CSVGTAAEAFF	TGCAGCGTTGGGACAGCGGCTGAAGCTTTCTTT
NA	NA	TRBJ2-7	TRBV29-1	CSISQGVSYEQYF	TGCAGCATCTCACAGGGAGTTTCCTACGAGCAGTACTTC
NA	NA	TRBJ2-3	TRBV9	CASSVGAHRNPDTQYF	TGTGCCAGCAGCGTGGGGGCCCATCGGAACCCAGATACGCAGTATTTT
NA	NA	TRBJ1-6	TRBV20-1	CSARDRSSPLHF	TGCAGTGCTAGAGACAGATCCTCACCCCTCCACTTT
NA	NA	TRBJ1-5	TRBV4-3	CASSQELGAYQPQHF	TGCGCCAGCAGCCAAGAACTGGGGGCTTATCAGCCCCAGCATTTT
TRBD2	NA	TRBJ2-1	TRBV3-1	CASSLLAGDVFF	TGTGCCAGCAGCCTACTAGCGGGGGACGTGTTCTTC
NA	NA	TRBJ2-3	TRBV20-1	CSAREMTSTDTQYF	TGCAGTGCTAGGGAGATGACCAGCACAGATACGCAGTATTTT
NA	NA	TRBJ2-3	TRBV5-4	CASSSPLFPRAQYF	TGTGCCAGCAGCTCACCTCTCTTTCCTAGGGCGCAGTATTTT
TRBD1	NA	TRBJ2-2	TRBV20-1	CSAIRDRATGELFF	TGCAGTGCTATCCGGGACAGGGCTACCGGGGAGCTGTTTTTT
NA	few	TRBJ2-2	TRBV7-2	CASSLDGTGELFF	TGTGCCAGCAGCTTAGACGGCACCGGGGAGCTGTTTTTT
NA	NA	TRBJ2-1	TRBV4-2	CASTPGRGYNEQFF	TGTGCCAGCACCCCCGGGAGAGGCTACAATGAGCAGTTCTTC
NA	NA	TRBJ1-5	TRBV20-1	CSARGQWDQPQHF	TGCAGTGCTAGAGGACAGTGGGATCAGCCCCAGCATTTT
NA	NA	TRBJ2-4	TRBV4-2	CASSQGAQLAKNIQYF	TGTGCCAGCAGCCAAGGGGCACAGCTAGCCAAAAACATTCAGTACTTC
NA	NA	TRBJ2-7	TRBV18	CASSPPQTGSYEQYF	TGTGCCAGCTCACCCCCCCAGACTGGCTCCTACGAGCAGTACTTC
TRBD2	NA	TRBJ2-5	TRBV2	CASLNGGGGETQYF	TGTGCCAGTTTGAATGGCGGGGGAGGAGAGACCCAGTACTTC
TRBD1	NA	TRBJ2-3	TRBV20-1	CSASPGQQHHSTDTQYF	TGCAGTGCTTCACCGGGACAGCAACACCATAGCACAGATACGCAGTATTTT
NA	NA	TRBJ2-5	TRBV20-1	CSASPSRTWGIEYF	TGCAGTGCTAGCCCAAGCCGAACCTGGGGAATTGAGTACTTC
TRBD2	NA	TRBJ2-5	TRBV7-9	CASRTGLAGNQETQYF	TGTGCCAGCAGAACGGGACTAGCGGGGAACCAAGAGACCCAGTACTTC
NA	NA	TRBJ1-1	TRBV18	CASSPSRTEAFF	TGTGCCAGCTCACCAAGTAGGACTGAAGCTTTCTTT
NA	NA	TRBJ1-5	TRBV18	CASSAIDSNQPQHF	TGTGCCAGCTCTGCGATAGATAGCAATCAGCCCCAGCATTTT
NA	NA	TRBJ2-5	TRBV18	CASSPAEQETQYF	TGTGCCAGCTCACCGGCAGAACAAGAGACCCAGTACTTC
NA	NA	TRBJ2-5	TRBV15	CATSRGGIQETQYF	TGTGCCACCAGCAGAGGGGGGATCCAAGAGACCCAGTACTTC
NA	NA	TRBJ2-7	TRBV3-1	CASSQTGARVYEQYF	TGTGCCAGCAGCCAAACGGGGGCCCGTGTCTACGAGCAGTACTTC
TRBD2	NA	TRBJ2-1	TRBV10-3	CAISESTGGGEQFF	TGTGCCATCAGTGAGTCGACGGGGGGGGGTGAGCAGTTCTTC
NA	NA	TRBJ1-5	TRBV5-1	CASSLGQFGQPQHF	TGCGCCAGCAGCTTAGGACAGTTCGGACAGCCCCAGCATTTT
NA	NA	TRBJ2-7	TRBV20-1	CSVQGVYEQYF	TGCAGTGTACAGGGTGTGTACGAGCAGTACTTC
NA	NA	TRBJ2-1	TRBV14	CASSTTREQFF	TGTGCCAGCAGCACGACTCGGGAGCAGTTCTTC
TRBD1	NA	TRBJ1-6	TRBV9	CASSARDSHNSPLHF	TGTGCCAGCAGCGCCCGGGACAGCCATAATTCACCCCTCCACTTT
NA	NA	TRBJ2-5	TRBV29-1	CSVEPGTEETQYF	TGCAGCGTTGAGCCCGGAACTGAAGAGACCCAGTACTTC
NA	NA	TRBJ2-2	TRBV7-9	CASSLDGAGELFF	TGTGCCAGCAGCTTAGACGGGGCCGGGGAGCTGTTTTTT
TRBD1	NA	TRBJ1-1	TRBV27	CASSLSLRGPTEAFF	TGTGCCAGCAGTTTATCACTCAGGGGGCCCACTGAAGCTTTCTTT
NA	NA	TRBJ2-2	TRBV3-1	CASSQDPSPGELFF	TGTGCCAGCAGCCAAGATCCTTCCCCCGGGGAGCTGTTTTTT
NA	NA	TRBJ1-2	TRBV29-1	CSVAGRGNYGYTF	TGCAGCGTTGCGGGCAGGGGAAACTATGGCTACACCTTC
TRBD1	NA	TRBJ2-5	TRBV20-1	CSAPRGTVETQYF	TGCAGTGCCCCCAGGGGGACGGTAGAGACCCAGTACTTC
NA	NA	TRBJ1-5	TRBV25-1	CASSESQGIDQPQHF	TGTGCCAGCAGTGAATCACAAGGGATCGATCAGCCCCAGCATTTT
NA	NA	TRBJ2-1	TRBV2	CASNTKRAGHNEQFF	TGTGCCAGCAACACTAAGCGGGCAGGTCACAATGAGCAGTTCTTC
NA	few	TRBJ2-5	TRBV25-1	CASRQETQYF	TGTGCCAGCAGACAAGAGACCCAGTACTTC
NA	NA	TRBJ2-7	TRBV4-1	CASSQDPLTYEQYF	TGCGCCAGCAGCCAAGATCCATTAACCTACGAGCAGTACTTC
NA	NA	TRBJ2-5	TRBV27	CASSRPPLETQYF	TGTGCCAGCAGTCGACCGCCCCTGGAGACCCAGTACTTC
TRBD1	NA	TRBJ2-4	TRBV4-2	CASSSGQTKNIQYF	TGTGCCAGCAGCTCGGGACAGACCAAAAACATTCAGTACTTC
NA	NA	TRBJ2-7	TRBV2	CASSGQGDGEQYF	TGTGCCAGCAGTGGGCAAGGGGACGGTGAGCAGTACTTC
NA	NA	TRBJ2-1	TRBV12-3/TRBV12-4	CASSEGNEQFF	TGTGCCAGCAGCGAAGGGAATGAGCAGTTCTTC
NA	NA	TRBJ1-5	TRBV15	CATSRVRVGGIQPQHF	TGTGCCACCAGCAGAGTCCGGGTAGGAGGGATTCAGCCCCAGCATTTT